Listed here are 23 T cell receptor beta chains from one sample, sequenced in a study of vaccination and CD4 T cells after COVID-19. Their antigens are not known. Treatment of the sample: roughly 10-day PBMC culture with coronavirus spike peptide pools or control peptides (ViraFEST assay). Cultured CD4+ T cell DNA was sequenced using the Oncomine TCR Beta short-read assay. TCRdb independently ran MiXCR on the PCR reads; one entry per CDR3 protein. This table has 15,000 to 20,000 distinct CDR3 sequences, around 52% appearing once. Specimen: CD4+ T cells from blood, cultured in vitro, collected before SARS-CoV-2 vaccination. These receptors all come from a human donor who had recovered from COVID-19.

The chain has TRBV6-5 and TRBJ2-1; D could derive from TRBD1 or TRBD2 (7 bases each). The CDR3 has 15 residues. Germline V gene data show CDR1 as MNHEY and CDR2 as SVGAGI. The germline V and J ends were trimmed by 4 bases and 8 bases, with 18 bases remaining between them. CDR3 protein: CASSSRRAGGDEQFF. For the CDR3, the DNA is TGTGCCAGCAGTTCTCGGAGGGCAGGGGGGGATGAGCAGTTCTTC.

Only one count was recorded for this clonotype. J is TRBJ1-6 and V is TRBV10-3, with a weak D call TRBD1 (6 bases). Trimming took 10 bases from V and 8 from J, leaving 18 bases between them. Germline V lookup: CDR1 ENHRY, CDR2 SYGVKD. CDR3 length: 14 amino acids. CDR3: CATQETGSYSPLHF. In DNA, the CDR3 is TGTGCCACCCAAGAGACAGGCTCCTATTCACCCCTCCACTTT.

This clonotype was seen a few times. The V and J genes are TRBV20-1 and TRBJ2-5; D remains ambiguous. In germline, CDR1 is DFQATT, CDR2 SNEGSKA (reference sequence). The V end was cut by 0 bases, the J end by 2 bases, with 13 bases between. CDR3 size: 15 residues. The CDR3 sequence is CSARDRTVHQETQYF. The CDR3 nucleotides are TGCAGTGCTAGAGATCGAACGGTGCATCAAGAGACCCAGTACTTC.

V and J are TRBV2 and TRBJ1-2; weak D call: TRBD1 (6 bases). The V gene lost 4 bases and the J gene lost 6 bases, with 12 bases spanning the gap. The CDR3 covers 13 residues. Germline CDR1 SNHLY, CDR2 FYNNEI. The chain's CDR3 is CASSVGRGDGYTF. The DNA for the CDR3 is TGTGCCAGCAGTGTCGGGAGGGGGGATGGCTACACCTTC. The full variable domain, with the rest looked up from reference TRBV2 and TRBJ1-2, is EPEVTQTPSHQVTQMGQEVILRCVPISNHLYFYWYRQILGQKVEFLVSFYNNEISEKSEIFDDQFSVERPDGSNFTLKIRSTKLEDSAMYFCASSVGRGDGYTFGSGTRLTVV.

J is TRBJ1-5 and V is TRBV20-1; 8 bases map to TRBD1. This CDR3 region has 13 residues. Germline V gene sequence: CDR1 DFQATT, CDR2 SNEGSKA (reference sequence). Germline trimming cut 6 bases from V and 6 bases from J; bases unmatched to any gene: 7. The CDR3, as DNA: TGCAGTGCGCGTCAGGGGGCTGGTCAGCCCCAGCATTTT. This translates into CSARQGAGQPQHF.

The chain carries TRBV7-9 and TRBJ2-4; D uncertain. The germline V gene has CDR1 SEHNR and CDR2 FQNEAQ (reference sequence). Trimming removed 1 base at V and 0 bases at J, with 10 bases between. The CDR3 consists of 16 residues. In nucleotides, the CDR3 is TGTGCCAGCAGCTTAGGGGCTAACCTAGCCAAAAACATTCAGTACTTC. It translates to CASSLGANLAKNIQYF.

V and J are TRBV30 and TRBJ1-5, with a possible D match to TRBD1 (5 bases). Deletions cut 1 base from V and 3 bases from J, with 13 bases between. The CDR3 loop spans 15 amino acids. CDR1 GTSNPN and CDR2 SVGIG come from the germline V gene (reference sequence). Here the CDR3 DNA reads TGTGCCTGGAGTGCGACCGGGACCGCCAATCAGCCCCAGCATTTT. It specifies CAWSATGTANQPQHF. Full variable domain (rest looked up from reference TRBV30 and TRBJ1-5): SQTIHQWPATLVQPVGSPLSLECTVEGTSNPNLYWYRQAAGRGLQLLFYSVGIGQISSEVPQNLSASRPQDRQFILSSKKLLLSDSGFYLCAWSATGTANQPQHFGDGTRLSIL.

The CDR3 DNA reads TGTGCCAGCAGCCCCCGGGTTCCGAAGGACACCGGGGAGCTGTTTTTT. Amino acids: CASSPRVPKDTGELFF. This chain joins TRBV7-3 and TRBJ2-2; D is undetermined. CDR1 and CDR2 (germline): SGHTA, FQGTGA. Trimming took off 5 bases at V and 3 bases at J, with 16 bases between the two ends. The CDR3 is made up of 16 amino acids.

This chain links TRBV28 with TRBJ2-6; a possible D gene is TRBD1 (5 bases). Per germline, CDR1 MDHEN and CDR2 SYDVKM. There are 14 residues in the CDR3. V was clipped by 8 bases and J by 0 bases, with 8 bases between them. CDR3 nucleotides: TGTGCCAGCCGACAGTTCTCTGGGGCCAACGTCCTGACTTTC. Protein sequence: CASRQFSGANVLTF. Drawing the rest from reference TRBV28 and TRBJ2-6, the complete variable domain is DVKVTQSSRYLVKRTGEKVFLECVQDMDHENMFWYRQDPGLGLRLIYFSYDVKMKEKGDIPEGYSVSREKKERFSLILESASTNQTSMYLCASRQFSGANVLTFGAGSRLTVL.

In DNA, the CDR3 is TGTGCCAGCCAACCAGGACAGGAGTATGGCTACACCTTC. Protein sequence: CASQPGQEYGYTF. V usage is TRBV6-1 and J usage is TRBJ1-2; TRBD1 matches 7 bases. Germline CDR1 is MNHNS and CDR2 is SASEGT. The CDR3 runs 13 residues. V was clipped by 8 bases and J by 5 bases; unmatched bases: 8.

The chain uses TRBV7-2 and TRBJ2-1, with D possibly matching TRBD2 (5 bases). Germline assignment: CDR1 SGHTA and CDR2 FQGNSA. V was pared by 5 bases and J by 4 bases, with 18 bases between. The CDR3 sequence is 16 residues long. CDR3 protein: CASSRGVQRSYNEQFF. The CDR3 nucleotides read TGTGCCAGCAGCCGAGGTGTCCAGCGGTCATACAATGAGCAGTTCTTC.

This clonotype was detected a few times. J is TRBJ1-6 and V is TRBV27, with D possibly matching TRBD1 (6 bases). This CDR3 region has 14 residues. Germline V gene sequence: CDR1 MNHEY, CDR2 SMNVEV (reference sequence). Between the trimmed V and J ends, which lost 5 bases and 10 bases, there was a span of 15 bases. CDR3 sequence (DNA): TGTGCCAGCAGTCCCAGAGGGGGTCGATCACCCCTCCACTTT. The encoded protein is CASSPRGGRSPLHF.

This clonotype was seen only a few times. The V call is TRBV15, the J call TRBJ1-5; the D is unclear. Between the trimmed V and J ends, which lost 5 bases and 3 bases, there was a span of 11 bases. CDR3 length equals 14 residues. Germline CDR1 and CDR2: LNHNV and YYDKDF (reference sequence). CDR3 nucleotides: TGTGCCACCAGCGATCAGGTTCTCAATCAGCCCCAGCATTTT. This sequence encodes CATSDQVLNQPQHF. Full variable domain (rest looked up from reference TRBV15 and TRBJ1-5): DAMVIQNPRYQVTQFGKPVTLSCSQTLNHNVMYWYQQKSSQAPKLLFHYYDKDFNNEADTPDNFQSRRPNTSFCFLDIRSPGLGDTAMYLCATSDQVLNQPQHFGDGTRLSIL.

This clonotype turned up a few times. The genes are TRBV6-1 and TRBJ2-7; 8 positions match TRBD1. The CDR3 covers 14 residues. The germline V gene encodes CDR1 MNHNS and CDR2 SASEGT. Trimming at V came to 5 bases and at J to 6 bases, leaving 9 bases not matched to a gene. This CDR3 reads CASSPGNRGSEQYF. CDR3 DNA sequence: TGTGCCAGCAGTCCCGGAAACAGGGGGAGCGAGCAGTACTTC.

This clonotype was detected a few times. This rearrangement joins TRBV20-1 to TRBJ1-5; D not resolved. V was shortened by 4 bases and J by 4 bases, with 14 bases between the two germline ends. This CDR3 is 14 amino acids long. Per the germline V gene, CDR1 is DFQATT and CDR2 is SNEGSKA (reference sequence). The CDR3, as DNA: TGCAGTGCTAAAGCCGGCTCGGGGAATCAGCCCCAGCATTTT. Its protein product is CSAKAGSGNQPQHF.

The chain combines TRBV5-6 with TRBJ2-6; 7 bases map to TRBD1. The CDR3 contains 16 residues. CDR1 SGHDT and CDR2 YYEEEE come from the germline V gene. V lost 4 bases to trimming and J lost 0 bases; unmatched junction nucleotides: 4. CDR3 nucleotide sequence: TGTGCCAGCAGCCCCGACAGGGCCTCTGGGGCCAACGTCCTGACTTTC. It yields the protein CASSPDRASGANVLTF. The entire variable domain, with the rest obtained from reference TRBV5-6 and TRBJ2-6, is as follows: DAGVTQSPTHLIKTRGQQVTLRCSPKSGHDTVSWYQQALGQGPQFIFQYYEEEERQRGNFPDRFSGHQFPNYSSELNVNALLLGDSALYLCASSPDRASGANVLTFGAGSRLTVL.

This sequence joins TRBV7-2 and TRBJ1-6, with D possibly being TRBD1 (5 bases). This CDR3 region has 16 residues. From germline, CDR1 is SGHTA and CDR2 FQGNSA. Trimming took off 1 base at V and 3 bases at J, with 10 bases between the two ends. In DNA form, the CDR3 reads TGTGCCAGCAGCTTAGTCGGTCAGGGCTATAATTCACCCCTCCACTTT. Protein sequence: CASSLVGQGYNSPLHF.

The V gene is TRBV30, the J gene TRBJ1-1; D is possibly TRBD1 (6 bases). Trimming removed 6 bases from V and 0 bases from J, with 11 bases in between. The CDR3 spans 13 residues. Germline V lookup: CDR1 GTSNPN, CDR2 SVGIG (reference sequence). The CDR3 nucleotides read TGTGCCTGTCACAGGGTTATGAACACTGAAGCTTTCTTT. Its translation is CACHRVMNTEAFF.

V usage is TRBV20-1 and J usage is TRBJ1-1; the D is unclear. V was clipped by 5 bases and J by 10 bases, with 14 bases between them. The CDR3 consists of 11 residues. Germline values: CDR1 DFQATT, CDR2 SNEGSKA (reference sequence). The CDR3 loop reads CSAGLPEVAFF. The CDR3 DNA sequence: TGCAGTGCTGGGCTCCCTGAGGTAGCTTTCTTT.

The CDR3: CASSFTGLVNEQFF. CDR3 bases: TGTGCCAGCAGTTTCACGGGACTAGTAAATGAGCAGTTCTTC. V gene TRBV12-3 or TRBV12-4 combines with J gene TRBJ2-1; 8 nucleotides agree with TRBD2. The V segment lost 3 bases and the J segment 7 bases; nucleotides outside the gene matches: 5. The CDR3 loop spans 14 amino acids.

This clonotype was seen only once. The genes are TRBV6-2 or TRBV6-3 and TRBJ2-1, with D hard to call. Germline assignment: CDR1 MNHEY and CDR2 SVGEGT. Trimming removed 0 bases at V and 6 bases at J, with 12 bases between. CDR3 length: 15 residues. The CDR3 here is CASSYSKDPFNEQFF. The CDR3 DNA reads TGTGCCAGCAGTTACTCGAAGGACCCCTTCAATGAGCAGTTCTTC.

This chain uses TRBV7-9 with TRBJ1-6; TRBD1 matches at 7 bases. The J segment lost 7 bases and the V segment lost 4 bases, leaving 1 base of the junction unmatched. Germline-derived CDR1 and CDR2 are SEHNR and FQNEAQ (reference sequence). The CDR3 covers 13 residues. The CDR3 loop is CASSWDRNSPLHF. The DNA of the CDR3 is TGTGCCAGCAGCTGGGACAGAAATTCACCCCTCCACTTT.

As DNA, the CDR3 is TGTGCCAGCAGGCCAGCTGGACTAGCGGGGGCGAGTGAGCAGTTCTTC. It is translated as CASRPAGLAGASEQFF. This rearrangement joins TRBV6-1 to TRBJ2-1; 13 nucleotides line up with TRBD2. With V trimmed by 6 bases and J by 9 bases, 11 bases remained unmatched. Germline V CDR1 and CDR2: MNHNS, SASEGT. CDR3 length: 16 residues.